Below, 9 T cell receptor beta chains from the same sample are listed, as sequenced in a study of blood T cells in healthy people across ages. Sample-barcoded 5' priming and a J-beta primer mix drove a second PCR of roughly 7 to 11 cycles. TCRdb fed the 5' RACE reads into MiXCR, producing one record per CDR3 protein. The repertoire includes roughly 1,500,000 distinct CDR3 sequences, approximately 32% of them detected once, and about 11% sits in the top ten. Sequencing used blood. Every receptor here comes from a woman under 40 in good health.

This clonotype was detected a few times. The chain carries TRBV28 and TRBJ2-7, with D perhaps matching TRBD2 (6 bases). Deletions cut 5 bases from V and 2 bases from J, with 13 bases between. Germline lookup yields CDR1 MDHEN and CDR2 SYDVKM. The length of the CDR3 is 14 residues. CDR3 amino acids: CASSAGGFPYEQYF. DNA of the CDR3: TGTGCCAGCAGTGCCGGGGGTTTCCCCTACGAGCAGTACTTC.

A note on this clonotype: Since a much larger clone is just one base distant, this may be a read error. The J gene is TRBJ2-3, the V gene TRBV6-2 or TRBV6-3; D is possibly TRBD1 or TRBD2 (5 bases each). Looked up from germline, CDR1 is MNHEY and CDR2 is SVGEGT. The CDR3 loop spans 16 amino acids. V dropped 8 bases and J dropped 2 bases, with 20 bases sitting between them. CDR3 DNA sequence: TGTGCCAGCGCTCCAAACTGGGGACCGTCCACAGATACGCAGTATTTT. Translation gives CASAPNWGPSTDTQYF.

This clonotype has a handful of counts. The chain joins TRBV9 to TRBJ2-7; D is perhaps TRBD1 (5 bases). The ends were cut back, 0 bases at V and 6 bases at J, with 16 bases in the middle. This CDR3 is built from 15 residues. CDR1 is SGDLS and CDR2 is YYNGEE in the germline V gene. The DNA of the CDR3 is TGTGCCAGCAGCGTAGAAGGGGCGGAAACGTCCGAGCAGTACTTC. The encoded protein is CASSVEGAETSEQYF.

V gene TRBV18 combines with J gene TRBJ1-2, with TRBD1 matching over 7 bases. Looked up from germline, CDR1 is KGHSH and CDR2 is LQKENI. The CDR3 totals 15 residues. With V trimmed by 4 bases and J by 2 bases, 7 bases remained unmatched. The CDR3 DNA reads TGTGCCAGCTCACTGGGACAGTTAAGAAACTATGGCTACACCTTC. It yields the protein CASSLGQLRNYGYTF.

Of note for this clonotype: One end of the junction is discordant with germline, which a read error may explain. J is TRBJ1-1 and V is TRBV7-9; a possible D gene is TRBD1 (6 bases). There are 13 residues in the CDR3. Germline CDR1 and CDR2: SEHNR and FQNEAQ (reference sequence). This CDR3 is CVSSPQGNTEAFF. As DNA, the CDR3 is TGTGTCAGCAGCCCACAGGGAAACACTGAAGCTTTCTTT.

V usage is TRBV3-1 and J usage is TRBJ2-1; 7 nucleotides agree with TRBD1. This CDR3 has 17 residues. Germline values: CDR1 LGHDT, CDR2 YNNKEL (reference sequence). V lost 3 bases to trimming and J lost 2 bases; unmatched junction nucleotides: 10. CDR3 in DNA: TGTGCCAGCAGCCACGTCCTTAGGCAGGGGGCCTACAATGAGCAGTTCTTC. Translated: CASSHVLRQGAYNEQFF.

The chain is built from TRBV7-9 and TRBJ2-2; 13 bases fit TRBD2. Germline CDR1 and CDR2: SEHNR and FQNEAQ (reference sequence). The CDR3 length is 18 residues. V was pared by 5 bases and J by 2 bases, with 8 bases of the junction left unmatched. The CDR3 region has the DNA TGTGCCAGCAGCCGGCGGACTAGCGGGGGCCGAAACACCGGGGAGCTGTTTTTT. Translated, it gives CASSRRTSGGRNTGELFF.

A note on this clonotype: A much larger clone sits a single nucleotide away, making a read error possible. The chain links TRBV29-1 to TRBJ2-6, with D perhaps TRBD1 (5 bases). Per the germline V gene, CDR1 is SQVTM and CDR2 is ANQGSEA. The CDR3 consists of 15 residues. The CDR3: CSVEVRKSGANALTF. In DNA, the CDR3 is TGCAGCGTTGAAGTACGGAAGTCTGGGGCCAACGCCCTGACTTTC.

The chain couples TRBV6-1 to TRBJ1-2, with D unresolved. Trimming pared 1 base from V and 5 bases from J, leaving 8 bases between. The CDR3 spans 13 residues. Germline assignment: CDR1 MNHNS and CDR2 SASEGT. The CDR3 region has the DNA TGTGCCAGCAGTGAAGAAGGCCGTTATGGCTACACCTTC. Protein: CASSEEGRYGYTF.